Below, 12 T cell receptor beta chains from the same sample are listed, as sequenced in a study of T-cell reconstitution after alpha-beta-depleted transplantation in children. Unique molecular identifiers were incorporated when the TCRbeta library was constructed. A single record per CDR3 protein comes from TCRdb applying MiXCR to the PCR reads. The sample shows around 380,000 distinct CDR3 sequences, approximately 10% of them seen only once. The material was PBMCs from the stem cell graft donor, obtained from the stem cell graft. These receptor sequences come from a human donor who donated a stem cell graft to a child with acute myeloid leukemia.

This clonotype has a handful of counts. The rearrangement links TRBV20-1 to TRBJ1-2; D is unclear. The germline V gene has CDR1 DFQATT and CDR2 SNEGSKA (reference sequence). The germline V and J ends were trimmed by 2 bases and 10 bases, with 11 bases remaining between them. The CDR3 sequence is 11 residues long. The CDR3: CSARLGLSYTF. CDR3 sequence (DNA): TGCAGTGCTAGACTCGGCCTCTCCTACACCTTC.

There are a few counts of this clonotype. CDR3 region: CASSTIGRSGDSQYF. As DNA, the CDR3 is TGCGCCAGCAGCACAATCGGACGGAGTGGGGACTCCCAGTACTTC. The genes are TRBV5-1 and TRBJ2-5; maybe TRBD2 (6 bases). The V end was cut by 4 bases, the J end by 9 bases, with 22 bases between. The CDR3 is made up of 15 amino acids. CDR1 and CDR2 (germline): SGHRS, YFSETQ.

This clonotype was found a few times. CDR3 DNA sequence: TGCGCCAGCAGCCAAGACATAGCGGGGGGGTACAATGAGCAGTTCTTC. Amino acid sequence: CASSQDIAGGYNEQFF. This sequence joins TRBV4-1 and TRBJ2-1, with 11 bases that match TRBD2. Germline CDR1 and CDR2: MGHRA and YSYEKL. This CDR3 spans 16 amino acids. Losses at the gene ends were 0 bases for V and 4 bases for J; bases not matched to a gene: 2.

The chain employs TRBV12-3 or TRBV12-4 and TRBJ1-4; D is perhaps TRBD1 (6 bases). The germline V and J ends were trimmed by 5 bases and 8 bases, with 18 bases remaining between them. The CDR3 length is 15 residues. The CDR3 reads CASSPTTGTVEKLFF. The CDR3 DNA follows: TGTGCCAGCAGTCCCACAACAGGGACCGTCGAAAAACTGTTTTTT.

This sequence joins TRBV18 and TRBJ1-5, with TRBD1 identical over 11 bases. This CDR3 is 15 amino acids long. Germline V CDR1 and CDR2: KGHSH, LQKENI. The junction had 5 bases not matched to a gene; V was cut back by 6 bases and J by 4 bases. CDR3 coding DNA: TGTGCCAGCTCTATGGACAGGGGGCCAAATCAGCCCCAGCATTTT. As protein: CASSMDRGPNQPQHF.

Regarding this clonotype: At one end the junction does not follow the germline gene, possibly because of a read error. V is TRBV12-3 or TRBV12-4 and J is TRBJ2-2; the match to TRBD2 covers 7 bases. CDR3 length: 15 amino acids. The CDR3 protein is CAGRSGTTNTGELFF. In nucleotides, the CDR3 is TGTGCCGGCAGGTCCGGGACTACGAACACCGGGGAGCTGTTTTTT.

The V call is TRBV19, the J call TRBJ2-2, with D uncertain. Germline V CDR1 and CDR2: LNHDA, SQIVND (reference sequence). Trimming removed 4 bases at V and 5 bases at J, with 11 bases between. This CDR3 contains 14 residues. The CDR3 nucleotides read TGTGCCAGTAGTAGAACGGCTCAGACCGGGGAGCTGTTTTTT. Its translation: CASSRTAQTGELFF.

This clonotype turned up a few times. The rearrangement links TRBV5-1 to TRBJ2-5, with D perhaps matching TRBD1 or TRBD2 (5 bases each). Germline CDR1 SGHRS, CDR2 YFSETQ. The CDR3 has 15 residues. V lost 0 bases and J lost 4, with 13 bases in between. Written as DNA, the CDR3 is TGCGCCAGCAGCTTGGCTGGGGGATATATAGAGACCCAGTACTTC. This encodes CASSLAGGYIETQYF.

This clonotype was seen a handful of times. CDR3 DNA sequence: TGTGCCAGCAGCTTAGCCGGGGGCCGTTCGCAGTACTTC. Its protein is CASSLAGGRSQYF. The chain couples TRBV13 to TRBJ2-5; D may correspond to TRBD1 or TRBD2 (6 bases each). This CDR3 has 13 amino acids. The V gene's germline CDR1 is PRHDT and CDR2 FYEKMQ (reference sequence). V lost 1 base and J 11 bases, leaving 14 bases between the germline ends.

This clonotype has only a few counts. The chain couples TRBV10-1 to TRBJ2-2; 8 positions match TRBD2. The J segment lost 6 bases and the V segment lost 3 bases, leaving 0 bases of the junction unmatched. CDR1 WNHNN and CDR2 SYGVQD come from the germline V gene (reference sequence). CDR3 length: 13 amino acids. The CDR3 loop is CASSDGGAGELFF. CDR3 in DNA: TGCGCCAGCAGTGACGGGGGGGCCGGGGAGCTGTTTTTT.

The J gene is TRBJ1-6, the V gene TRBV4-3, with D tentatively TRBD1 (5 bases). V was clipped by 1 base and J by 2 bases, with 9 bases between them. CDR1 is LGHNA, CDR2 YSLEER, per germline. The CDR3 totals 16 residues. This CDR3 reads CASSQGRGTYNSPLHF. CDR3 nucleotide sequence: TGCGCCAGCAGCCAAGGACGGGGGACCTATAATTCACCCCTCCACTTT.

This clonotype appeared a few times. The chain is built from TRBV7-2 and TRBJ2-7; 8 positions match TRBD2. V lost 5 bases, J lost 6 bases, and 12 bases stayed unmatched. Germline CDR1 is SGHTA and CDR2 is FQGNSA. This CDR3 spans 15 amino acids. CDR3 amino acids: CASSPQLAGGSEQYF. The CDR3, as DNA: TGTGCCAGCAGCCCGCAACTGGCGGGAGGTTCCGAGCAGTACTTC.